The 23 T cell receptor beta chains below come from one sample, sequenced in a study of human T cells and chemical hapten exposure. MiXCR was run by TCRdb on the RACE reads, yielding one entry per CDR3 protein. The table lists around 100,000 distinct CDR3 sequences, 9.5% to 12% of them singletons, with under 4.5% in the top ten. Noted time point: patch test 1, 2 weeks after DPC sensitization. Treatment described: therapeutic diphenylcyclopropenone sensitization with weekly scalp DPC. The sample in question was whole blood, obtained in connection with sensitization to the hapten diphenylcyclopropenone (DPC). Receptor source: a woman aged 40-49 years with alopecia areata. Some clones in this sample may be carry-over from other donors' samples.

This clonotype has a handful of counts. This chain connects TRBV6-1 to TRBJ2-3, with D possibly matching TRBD1 (6 bases). Germline CDR1 and CDR2: MNHNS and SASEGT. Trimming took 2 bases from V and 4 from J, leaving 13 bases between them. The CDR3 extends over 15 amino acids. CDR3: CASSESGRGADTQYF. DNA of the CDR3: TGTGCCAGCAGTGAATCGGGCAGGGGTGCAGATACGCAGTATTTT.

The rearrangement joins TRBV12-3 or TRBV12-4 to TRBJ1-3, with D possibly TRBD1 on 6 matching bases. Trimming took 2 bases from V and 0 from J, leaving 11 bases between them. The CDR3 runs 16 residues. The CDR3 here is CASSLNRASSGNTIYF. CDR3 DNA: TGTGCCAGCAGTTTAAACAGGGCCAGCTCTGGAAACACCATATATTTT.

This clonotype was observed a few times. The chain couples TRBV20-1 to TRBJ1-4; no reliable D call. V shed 3 bases and J shed 7 bases, with 9 bases lying between them. The CDR3 has 12 residues. The V gene's germline CDR1 is DFQATT and CDR2 SNEGSKA (reference sequence). CDR3 region: CSASERREKLFF. CDR3 DNA: TGCAGTGCTAGCGAAAGGCGTGAAAAACTGTTTTTT.

The CDR3 protein is CASSTPGLTTSYEQYF. CDR3 DNA sequence: TGTGCCAGCAGCACCCCCGGCCTAACGACCTCCTACGAGCAGTACTTC. The chain joins TRBV6-2 or TRBV6-3 to TRBJ2-7, with D unresolved. CDR3 size: 16 residues. The ends were cut back, 6 bases at V and 0 bases at J, with 18 bases in the middle. The germline V gene has CDR1 MNHEY and CDR2 SVGEGT.

This clonotype was detected only a few times. The chain combines TRBV2 with TRBJ1-4; D may be TRBD1 (5 bases). CDR3 length: 16 residues. The germline V gene has CDR1 SNHLY and CDR2 FYNNEI. V gave up 0 bases and J gave up 0 bases, with 8 bases separating them. The CDR3 bases are TGTGCCAGCAGTGAAGCGCAGACAGCAACTAATGAAAAACTGTTTTTT. It yields the protein CASSEAQTATNEKLFF.

Turning to this clonotype: At one boundary the junction diverges from the germline segment, which might be a read error. This sequence joins TRBV7-2 and TRBJ2-7, with D perhaps matching TRBD1 or TRBD2 (6 bases each). Germline loops: CDR1 SGHTA, CDR2 FQGNSA. There are 16 residues in the CDR3. The CDR3 region has the DNA TGTGCCAGCAGCCTAGCCCGCGCGGGACACACCTACGAGCAGTACTTC. Its protein product is CASSLARAGHTYEQYF.

The rearrangement joins TRBV6-5 to TRBJ2-1; the match to TRBD2 covers 15 bases. Germline V CDR1 and CDR2: MNHEY, SVGAGI. The CDR3 runs to 18 residues. V lost 7 bases and J lost 0; bases outside the gene matches: 7. The CDR3 protein is CASNRGLAGGSSYNEQFF. The CDR3 bases are TGTGCCAGCAACCGCGGACTAGCGGGAGGGAGCTCCTACAATGAGCAGTTCTTC.

A word on this clonotype: This may stem from a read error, because a much larger clone lies one nucleotide away. The CDR3 loop is CANSSLDRGAYNEQFF. Here the CDR3 DNA reads TGTGCCAACAGTTCCCTCGACAGGGGGGCCTACAATGAGCAGTTCTTC. V gene TRBV28 combines with J gene TRBJ2-1; TRBD1 matches at 9 bases. CDR3 length: 16 amino acids. The germline V gene has CDR1 MDHEN and CDR2 SYDVKM.

The sample holds a few counts of this clonotype. The chain couples TRBV2 to TRBJ2-3, with a weak D call TRBD2 (6 bases). V gave up 3 bases and J gave up 2 bases, with 12 bases separating them. The CDR3 has 15 amino acids. CDR1 and CDR2 from the germline V gene are SNHLY and FYNNEI. The CDR3 protein is CASSDLGGPTDTQYF. The CDR3, as DNA: TGTGCCAGCAGTGACCTGGGAGGACCCACAGATACGCAGTATTTT.

This chain links TRBV6-5 with TRBJ2-7; maybe TRBD2 (6 bases). CDR3 length: 16 amino acids. The germline V and J ends were trimmed by 0 bases and 3 bases, with 15 bases remaining between them. Germline V lookup: CDR1 MNHEY, CDR2 SVGAGI. The chain's CDR3 is CASSYSPFGSGYEQYF. CDR3 nucleotide sequence: TGTGCCAGCAGTTACTCCCCATTCGGGAGTGGCTACGAGCAGTACTTC.

This clonotype was seen many times. The J gene is TRBJ2-1, the V gene TRBV3-1; 14 bases match TRBD2. The J segment lost 1 base and the V segment lost 4 bases, leaving 15 bases of the junction unmatched. This CDR3 region has 21 residues. Looked up from germline, CDR1 is LGHDT and CDR2 is YNNKEL (reference sequence). For the CDR3, the DNA is TGTGCCAGCAGCCCTCACAGGCCCAGACTAGCGGGAGGGCCTTCCTACAATGAGCAGTTCTTC. It codes for CASSPHRPRLAGGPSYNEQFF.

At least ten counts were recorded for this clonotype. The chain recombines TRBV27 with TRBJ1-2; tentatively, D is TRBD1 (6 bases). V was clipped by 2 bases and J by 6 bases, with 13 bases between them. From germline, CDR1 is MNHEY and CDR2 SMNVEV (reference sequence). The CDR3 loop spans 14 amino acids. The CDR3 nucleotides are TGTGCCAGCAGTTTAATGGGGGCGCTGGATGGCTACACCTTC. It is translated as CASSLMGALDGYTF.

This clonotype has a count of ten or more. The J gene is TRBJ2-3, the V gene TRBV7-2; no definite D call. With 5 bases removed from V and 5 bases from J, the gap between germline ends came to 17 bases. This CDR3 contains 15 residues. Germline V gene lookup returns CDR1 SGHTA and CDR2 FQGNSA. As DNA, the CDR3 is TGTGCCAGCAGCGCTAAACTGGGGTGGGGAGATACGCAGTATTTT. Residues: CASSAKLGWGDTQYF. Supplemented by reference TRBV7-2 and TRBJ2-3, the full variable domain reads GAGVSQSPSNKVTEKGKDVELRCDPISGHTALYWYRQSLGQGLEFLIYFQGNSAPDKSGLPSDRFSAERTGGSVSTLTIQRTQQEDSAVYLCASSAKLGWGDTQYFGPGTRLTVL.

This clonotype was recorded many times. The CDR3 loop reads CASSVEETEAFF. CDR3 coding DNA: TGTGCCAGCAGCGTAGAAGAAACTGAAGCTTTCTTT. The rearrangement uses TRBV9 and TRBJ1-1; D remains ambiguous. V was shortened by 0 bases and J by 5 bases, with 5 bases between the two germline ends. Germline lookup yields CDR1 SGDLS and CDR2 YYNGEE. This CDR3 comprises 12 residues.

This clonotype was seen a few times. The chain has TRBV6-1 and TRBJ1-5, with no clear D. This CDR3 is 14 amino acids long. The germline V and J ends were trimmed by 7 bases and 3 bases, with 13 bases remaining between them. Germline CDR1 and CDR2: MNHNS and SASEGT. CDR3 DNA: TGTGCCAGCATTCAAGACGGTTACAATCAGCCCCAGCATTTT. This sequence encodes CASIQDGYNQPQHF.

This clonotype was found a few times. The chain links TRBV7-8 to TRBJ2-1, with a tentative D call TRBD2 (6 bases). This CDR3 has 16 amino acids. CDR1 is SGHVS and CDR2 is FQNEAQ in the germline V gene. Trimming cost V 5 bases and J 0 bases, with 14 bases left between them. The CDR3: CASSRASETSYNEQFF. CDR3 sequence (DNA): TGTGCCAGCAGCCGGGCTAGCGAGACCTCCTACAATGAGCAGTTCTTC.

This clonotype turned up a few times. This rearrangement joins TRBV10-3 to TRBJ1-3, with TRBD1 matching 8 bases. The germline gives CDR1 ENHRY, CDR2 SYGVKD. This CDR3 has 11 amino acids. With V trimmed by 6 bases and J by 8 bases, 0 bases remained unmatched. DNA of the CDR3: TGTGCCATCAGGGGACAGGACACCATATATTTT. The encoded protein is CAIRGQDTIYF.

This clonotype was found many times. The chain uses TRBV4-1 and TRBJ2-1; D is perhaps TRBD1 (5 bases). Germline V gives CDR1 MGHRA, CDR2 YSYEKL. V shed 4 bases and J shed 5 bases, with 15 bases lying between them. This CDR3 spans 15 amino acids. In DNA form, the CDR3 reads TGCGCCAGCAGCCTCCCAGGGCTCCGGGACAATGAGCAGTTCTTC. This codes for CASSLPGLRDNEQFF.

This clonotype was counted a few times. The gene calls are TRBV3-1 and TRBJ2-3; 7 bases are a match to TRBD1. J gave up 5 bases and V 4 bases, and 12 bases lay outside the gene matches. The germline CDR1 and CDR2 sequences are LGHDT and YNNKEL (reference sequence). The CDR3 totals 16 residues. CDR3 sequence reads: CASSPNDRAYRDTQYF. CDR3 sequence (DNA): TGTGCCAGCAGCCCCAACGACAGGGCCTACCGAGATACGCAGTATTTT.

This rearrangement joins TRBV28 to TRBJ2-7; perhaps TRBD2 as D (6 bases). V lost 2 bases, J lost 3 bases, and 14 bases lay in between. The CDR3 length is 15 residues. Germline loops: CDR1 MDHEN, CDR2 SYDVKM. CDR3 residues: CASSLGGGNVYEQYF. The CDR3 coding sequence is TGTGCCAGCAGTTTAGGCGGCGGGAACGTCTACGAGCAGTACTTC. Using reference TRBV28 and TRBJ2-7 for the parts outside the CDR3, the full variable domain is DVKVTQSSRYLVKRTGEKVFLECVQDMDHENMFWYRQDPGLGLRLIYFSYDVKMKEKGDIPEGYSVSREKKERFSLILESASTNQTSMYLCASSLGGGNVYEQYFGPGTRLTVT.

This clonotype was recorded many times. This sequence joins TRBV6-2 or TRBV6-3 and TRBJ1-1, with 10 bases that match TRBD1. The germline V gene encodes CDR1 MNHEY and CDR2 SVGEGT. V lost 6 bases, J lost 5 bases, and 12 bases stayed unmatched. The CDR3 contains 16 residues. Here the CDR3 reads CASSPRQGAVGTEAFF. As DNA, the CDR3 is TGTGCCAGCAGCCCGAGACAGGGGGCGGTTGGTACTGAAGCTTTCTTT.

This clonotype was observed many times. The chain couples TRBV19 to TRBJ1-2, with D possibly matching TRBD1 (6 bases). V was trimmed by 3 bases and J by 6 bases, leaving 17 bases between them. The CDR3 runs to 15 residues. Germline CDR1 LNHDA, CDR2 SQIVND (reference sequence). The CDR3 nucleotides are TGTGCCAGTAGTATTACGTGGACAGCCAGAGATGGCTACACCTTC. This sequence encodes CASSITWTARDGYTF. The full variable domain, in which reference TRBV19 and TRBJ1-2 provide the parts outside the CDR3, is DGGITQSPKYLFRKEGQNVTLSCEQNLNHDAMYWYRQDPGQGLRLIYYSQIVNDFQKGDIAEGYSVSREKKESFPLTVTSAQKNPTAFYLCASSITWTARDGYTFGSGTRLTVV.

The rearrangement uses TRBV9 and TRBJ2-5; D gene ambiguous. The germline V gene has CDR1 SGDLS and CDR2 YYNGEE. Trimming shortened V by 3 bases and J by 1 base, and 10 bases separated the two germline ends. The CDR3 sequence is 14 residues long. The DNA of the CDR3 is TGTGCCAGCAGCGCCATAACGGGCCAAGAGACCCAGTACTTC. Amino acids: CASSAITGQETQYF.